The clone carrying this T cell receptor beta chain was picked up many times. The antigen remains unidentified. This sample stems from a study of neurological immune-mediated disorders. Unsorted libraries were generated from 2 million PBMCs. These cells had been stored in RNAlater at -80 C. Trimming left V 5 bases short and J 0 bases short, with 11 bases between. The CDR3 has 15 amino acids. Germline V gives CDR1 LGHDT, CDR2 YNNKEL (reference sequence). The cDNA was synthesized by means of template-switch 5'RACE, which was carried out with 10-nucleotide random UMIs. A single record per CDR3 protein comes from TCRdb applying MiXCR to the 5' RACE reads. The sample contains roughly 80,000 distinct CDR3 sequences, 17% of which appear only once. Findings and limits, study-wide: The absence of shared CDR3 amino acid sequences among expanded clones across subjects suggests private repertoires in all groups. HTLV-1-associated myelopathy led in TCR clonal expansion, while multiple sclerosis ranked lowest, below healthy controls.

This chain uses TRBV3-1 with TRBJ2-1; D is unresolved. Sequencing was done on a sample of PBMCs. The receptor's source is a woman in her thirties or forties in good health. The CDR3 DNA is TGTGCCAGCAGCTCGCCGAGTAGCTCCTACAATGAGCAGTTCTTC. Its protein is CASSSPSSSYNEQFF.